These T cell receptor beta chains were read from a single sample in a study of blood T cell repertoires in COVID-19. The data were produced by immunoSEQ multiplex PCR, yet TCRdb's version contains in-frame clones alone and is incomplete. The sample yields fewer than 250,000 clones, about 87% seen once. The sample comprised PBMCs or T cells enriched from blood (not recorded which). The receptors here all came from a woman aged 25-40 years with acute COVID-19. CDR3s include the opening cysteine and the closing phenylalanine or tryptophan. Fields, in order: CDR3 length, V gene, D gene, clone size, J gene, CDR3 DNA, CDR3 protein. D genes are given only for firm matches. Rows may omit the clone size; those that give it use once, few, many or a size class.

13	TRBV5-8	.	once	TRBJ1-2	TGTGCCAGCAGTTTTACAGGGAACTATGGCTACACCTTC	CASSFTGNYGYTF
13	TRBV7-2	.	.	TRBJ1-6	TGTGCCAGCAGGCGGGACCGTAATTCACCCCTCCACTTT	CASRRDRNSPLHF
16	TRBV21-1	.	.	TRBJ1-2	TGTGCCAGCAGCAAAGTATGTGACAGCCCTAACTATGGCTACACCTTC	CASSKVCDSPNYGYTF
14	TRBV2	TRBD2	once	TRBJ2-1	TGTGCCAGCAGTGACGCGGGACTAGCAGGTGAGCAGTTCTTC	CASSDAGLAGEQFF
14	TRBV5-1	.	.	TRBJ1-2	TGCGCCAGCAGCTTGGCCGACAGCGACTATGGCTACACCTTC	CASSLADSDYGYTF
15	TRBV11-2	TRBD1	once	TRBJ1-2	TGTGCCAGCAGCTTAGAGCGGGACAGCGTTTATGGCTACACCTTC	CASSLERDSVYGYTF
12	TRBV12-3/TRBV12-4	.	.	TRBJ1-2	TGTGCCAGCAGCCGGACACGTCAGGGCTACACCTTC	CASSRTRQGYTF
15	TRBV25-1	TRBD1	.	TRBJ2-7	TGTGCCAGCAGTGAACGACAGGGCGTTCGTTACGAGCAGTACTTC	CASSERQGVRYEQYF
15	TRBV18	.	.	TRBJ2-5	TGTGCCAGCTCAACGTCCCGGAGCCCGGAAGAGACCCAGTACTTC	CASSTSRSPEETQYF
14	TRBV5-1	TRBD1	once	TRBJ1-4	TGCGCCAGCAGCACCAGGGGGGCTAATGAAAAACTGTTTTTT	CASSTRGANEKLFF
14	TRBV2	.	.	TRBJ2-2	TGTGCCAGCAGTGAAATGGTAGACACCGGGGAGCTGTTTTTT	CASSEMVDTGELFF
16	TRBV6-1	TRBD2	once	TRBJ2-2	TGTGCCAGCAGTGTTCTAGCGGGGGGGCCTGGCGGGGAGCTGTTTTTT	CASSVLAGGPGGELFF
14	TRBV11-2	TRBD1	.	TRBJ2-7	TGTGCCAGCAGCGTAGGGACAGGTCCCTACGAGCAGTACTTC	CASSVGTGPYEQYF
13	TRBV10-3	TRBD1	.	TRBJ1-5	TGTGCCGTCACCAGGGGGCCGGATCAGCCCCAGCATTTT	CAVTRGPDQPQHF
17	TRBV27	.	.	TRBJ1-1	TGTGCCAGCGGCCCTCTCGGACAGCCGCCGAGGAACACTGAAGCTTTCTTT	CASGPLGQPPRNTEAFF